The 14 T cell receptor beta chains in this list originate from one sample, sequenced in a study of prognosis after radiotherapy for stage I lung cancer. Researchers used two-round multiplex PCR to amplify TCR beta CDR3 starting from genomic DNA. Primers specific to each TRBV and TRBJ gene were used in first-round PCR. Each CDR3 protein is one row after TCRdb ran MiXCR on the multiplex PCR reads. This table holds about 59,000 distinct CDR3 sequences, more than 25% found once. The source material was PBMCs, sampled before or after stereotactic body radiation therapy (not recorded which). These receptors originate from a donor aged 50 or older with non-small cell lung cancer.

This clonotype was detected many times. The rearrangement uses TRBV28 and TRBJ2-7; tentative D call: TRBD2 (5 bases). The V gene lost 6 bases and the J gene lost 2 bases, with 5 bases spanning the gap. The germline V gene has CDR1 MDHEN and CDR2 SYDVKM. The length of the CDR3 is 11 residues. The CDR3 DNA sequence: TGTGCCAGCAGGGGAGCCTACGAGCAGTACTTC. This encodes CASRGAYEQYF.

This clonotype has a count of ten or more. The gene calls are TRBV2 and TRBJ1-1, with TRBD1 as a possible D gene (6 bases). CDR1 is SNHLY, CDR2 FYNNEI, per germline. V shed 1 base and J shed 2 bases, with 8 bases lying between them. This CDR3 has 14 residues. The CDR3 loop is CASSEGRGNTEAFF. The CDR3 DNA sequence: TGTGCCAGCAGTGAAGGCAGGGGTAACACTGAAGCTTTCTTT.

This clonotype has a count of ten or more. The chain links TRBV5-8 to TRBJ2-2; D remains ambiguous. Germline lookup yields CDR1 SGHTS and CDR2 YDEGEE. The CDR3 is 15 residues long. Trimming cost V 0 bases and J 2 bases, with 8 bases left between them. CDR3 amino acids: CASSLGARNTGELFF. CDR3 sequence (DNA): TGTGCCAGCAGCTTGGGGGCCCGTAACACCGGGGAGCTGTTTTTT.

Remarks on this clonotype: A much larger clone differs from this one at a single base, so this may be a read error. V is TRBV18 and J is TRBJ2-7; no reliable D call. There are 13 residues in the CDR3. In germline, CDR1 is KGHSH, CDR2 LQKENI. The CDR3 here is CASSPQKTYEKYF. The CDR3 DNA reads TGTGCCAGCTCACCTCAGAAAACCTACGAGAAGTACTTC.

In this sample, this clonotype turned up many times. The rearrangement joins TRBV6-1 to TRBJ2-3; 8 bases align to TRBD2. V was clipped by 3 bases and J by 0 bases; unmatched bases: 2. In germline, CDR1 is MNHNS, CDR2 SASEGT. This CDR3 is built from 15 residues. The DNA of the CDR3 is TGTGCCAGCAGTGATTCGGGGGGGAGCACAGATACGCAGTATTTT. Translated: CASSDSGGSTDTQYF.

This clonotype was counted ten times or more. Written as DNA, the CDR3 is TGTGCCAGCAGCTGGACAGGGGGCGCGTACCAGCATTTT. It encodes CASSWTGGAYQHF. The rearrangement links TRBV12-3 or TRBV12-4 to TRBJ1-5; 11 nucleotides line up with TRBD1. The trim removed 6 bases at V and 12 bases at J, leaving 7 bases unmatched. The CDR3 spans 13 residues.

As to this clonotype: A much larger clone sits a single nucleotide away, making a read error possible. The V and J genes are TRBV11-2 and TRBJ1-1, with D maybe TRBD1 (6 bases). Germline V gene lookup returns CDR1 SGHAT and CDR2 FQNNGV. Trimming took 6 bases from V and 11 from J, leaving 16 bases between them. This CDR3 contains 12 residues. The CDR3 here is CASSRDMGMAFF. The CDR3 DNA is TGTGCCAGCAGTCGGGACATGGGGATGGCTTTCTTT. Based on the CDR3 plus reference TRBV11-2 and TRBJ1-1, the full variable domain is EAGVAQSPRYKIIEKRQSVAFWCNPISGHATLYWYQQILGQGPKLLIQFQNNGVVDDSQLPKDRFSAERLKGVDSTLKIQPAKLEDSAVYLCASSRDMGMAFFGQGTRLTVV.

This clonotype was counted ten times or more. The chain couples TRBV7-9 to TRBJ2-3; TRBD1 agrees at 9 bases. The CDR3 runs 15 residues. Germline V CDR1 and CDR2: SEHNR, FQNEAQ (reference sequence). V was pared by 5 bases and J by 4 bases, with 7 bases of the junction left unmatched. CDR3 loop: CASSRPGQGSDTQYF. The CDR3 DNA is TGTGCCAGCAGCCGTCCGGGACAGGGATCAGATACGCAGTATTTT.

This clonotype was picked up many times. The CDR3 DNA sequence: TGCGCCAGCAGCCCAGGGTGGACCGAATATGGCTACACCTTC. It yields the protein CASSPGWTEYGYTF. This chain uses TRBV4-1 with TRBJ1-2, with a weak D call TRBD1 (5 bases). CDR1 and CDR2 from the germline V gene are MGHRA and YSYEKL. This CDR3 contains 14 residues. The V gene lost 4 bases and the J gene lost 5 bases, with 14 bases spanning the gap.

This clonotype was seen repeatedly, ten times or more. This rearrangement joins TRBV5-8 to TRBJ1-2; no definite D call. The germline CDR1 and CDR2 sequences are SGHTS and YDEGEE. This CDR3 is 13 amino acids long. V gave up 4 bases and J gave up 4 bases, with 11 bases separating them. In DNA form, the CDR3 reads TGTGCCAGCAGCCTAAACCGGGTCTATGGCTACACCTTC. It yields the protein CASSLNRVYGYTF.

The CDR3 spells CASSSGQGKGYTF. The CDR3 nucleotides are TGCGCCAGCAGCTCCGGACAGGGCAAAGGCTACACCTTC. This sequence joins TRBV5-1 and TRBJ1-2, with 8 nucleotides matching TRBD1. J gave up 8 bases and V 3 bases, and 6 bases lay outside the gene matches. This CDR3 spans 13 amino acids. CDR1 SGHRS and CDR2 YFSETQ come from the germline V gene.

This clonotype appeared many times. The chain uses TRBV3-1 and TRBJ2-7; 10 bases fit TRBD1. Trimming cost V 5 bases and J 4 bases; bases outside gene matches: 5. The CDR3 spans 14 residues. Looked up from germline, CDR1 is LGHDT and CDR2 is YNNKEL (reference sequence). Written as DNA, the CDR3 is TGTGCCAGCAGCTACCGGGACAGGGGATACGAGCAGTACTTC. Protein: CASSYRDRGYEQYF.

This clonotype showed up many times. The CDR3 nucleotides are TGCAGTGCTAGTCGGACTAGCGGGGGGATTAACAATGAGCAGTTCTTC. Its protein is CSASRTSGGINNEQFF. The genes are TRBV20-1 and TRBJ2-1, with 14 bases lining up with TRBD2. The CDR3 length is 16 residues. Per the germline V gene, CDR1 is DFQATT and CDR2 is SNEGSKA (reference sequence). With 3 bases clipped from V and 5 bases from J, the junction kept 6 bases outside the gene matches.

Of note for this clonotype: A much larger clone lies one base from this, so it may be a read error. V gene TRBV7-6 combines with J gene TRBJ1-4; TRBD1 matches at 7 bases. Looked up from germline, CDR1 is SGHVS and CDR2 is FNYEAQ. With 5 bases clipped from V and 6 bases from J, the junction kept 6 bases outside the gene matches. The CDR3 runs 14 residues. The CDR3 spells CASSPGQCYEKLFF. The CDR3 DNA reads as TGTGCCAGCAGCCCGGGACAGTGTTATGAAAAACTGTTTTTT.